Following are 24 T cell receptor beta chains from one sample sequenced in a study of Ad26.COV2.S vaccination and SARS-CoV-2 variants. The treatment denotes: some 20 received Ad26.COV2.S at low or high dose, single or two shots; several received placebo; per-sample allocation not given. Day 63 after the first vaccine or placebo injection was the time point for sampling. Repertoires were generated with immunoSEQ multiplex PCR, while TCRdb's copy carries only in-frame clones and drops some. The table has 300,000 to 400,000 clones, around 84% seen once; the top ten hold 1.5% to 2.5%. The sample here was peripheral blood, taken in a trial of Ad26.COV2.S vaccine versus placebo. These receptors were taken from a person aged 18 to 65 who received the Ad26.COV2.S COVID-19 vaccine or a placebo.

The chain joins TRBV11-2 to TRBJ1-2; the D is unclear. This CDR3 spans 12 amino acids. CDR1 and CDR2 (germline): SGHAT, FQNNGV. The V end lost 4 bases, the J end lost 4 bases, and 7 bases lay between the germline ends. The CDR3 loop reads CASSSLLYGYTF. The CDR3 coding sequence is TGTGCCAGCAGCTCGCTACTCTATGGCTACACCTTC.

This clone was observed once. The chain recombines TRBV5-6 with TRBJ1-6; 9 bases line up with TRBD1. From germline, CDR1 is SGHDT and CDR2 YYEEEE. V trimming: 4 bases; J trimming: 7 bases; junction bases outside the gene matches: 12. This CDR3 is 17 amino acids long. The CDR3, as DNA: TGTGCCAGCAGCCGGATCATACAGGGGGCGCGGAATTCACCCCTCCACTTT. Its translation: CASSRIIQGARNSPLHF.

The chain uses TRBV2 and TRBJ2-3; D is uncertain. Trimming pared 3 bases from V and 2 bases from J, leaving 9 bases between. Germline CDR1 SNHLY, CDR2 FYNNEI. The CDR3 length is 14 residues. CDR3 DNA: TGTGCCAGCAGTGAGCGCAGAGCCACAGATACGCAGTATTTT. This translates into CASSERRATDTQYF.

The chain combines TRBV19 with TRBJ1-2; 8 positions match TRBD1. Germline CDR1 is LNHDA and CDR2 is SQIVND (reference sequence). The CDR3 is 15 amino acids. Trimming removed 3 bases from V and 4 bases from J; junction bases left unmatched: 7. CDR3 DNA: TGTGCCAGTAGTATTGTGGACAGGGAGGCCTATGGCTACACCTTC. This gives the protein CASSIVDREAYGYTF.

This chain uses TRBV6-5 with TRBJ2-5; no reliable D call. Germline CDR1 and CDR2: MNHEY and SVGAGI. The CDR3 contains 15 residues. Trimming left V 8 bases short and J 4 bases short, with 20 bases between. Here the CDR3 DNA reads TGTGCCAGCTCGGCCTTACGGGTGATGGGAGAGACCCAGTACTTC. Translating gives CASSALRVMGETQYF.

The V gene is TRBV20-1, the J gene TRBJ2-5, with D unresolved. Germline V CDR1 and CDR2: DFQATT, SNEGSKA (reference sequence). The CDR3 extends over 10 amino acids. DNA of the CDR3: TGCAGGCTATTACAAGAGACCCAGTACTTC. Protein sequence: CRLLQETQYF.

The V gene is TRBV14, the J gene TRBJ2-1; 9 bases are shared with TRBD2. Germline CDR1 reads SGHDN; CDR2 reads FVKESK. Trimming took 4 bases from V and 4 from J; bases not matched to a gene: 5. The CDR3 is made up of 15 amino acids. Written as DNA, the CDR3 is TGTGCCAGCAGCCGTGCGGGGGGGCTTTACAATGAGCAGTTCTTC. It codes for CASSRAGGLYNEQFF.

The CDR3 region is CASSRLSSGANVLTF. The DNA of the CDR3 is TGTGCCAGCTCACGACTAAGCTCTGGGGCCAACGTCCTGACTTTC. This sequence joins TRBV18 and TRBJ2-6; D perhaps matches TRBD2 (5 bases). Between the trimmed V and J ends, which lost 4 bases and 0 bases, there was a span of 7 bases. The CDR3 spans 15 residues. Germline assignment: CDR1 KGHSH and CDR2 LQKENI.

This clone is a singleton in its sample. The chain has TRBV6-2 or TRBV6-3 and TRBJ1-2; D not certain. V was cut by 2 bases and J by 0 bases, with 7 bases left in between. CDR3 length: 14 residues. Germline loops: CDR1 MNHEY, CDR2 SVGEGT. CDR3 residues: CASSYGISNYGYTF. The DNA for the CDR3 is TGTGCCAGCAGTTACGGCATTTCTAACTATGGCTACACCTTC.

V gene TRBV5-4 combines with J gene TRBJ1-3, with D perhaps TRBD1 (5 bases). Per the germline V gene, CDR1 is SGHNT and CDR2 is YYREEE (reference sequence). The CDR3 consists of 15 residues. Trimming cost V 2 bases and J 3 bases, with 12 bases left between them. The CDR3 sequence: CASSLGSGNGNTIYF. The DNA of the CDR3 is TGTGCCAGCAGCTTAGGCTCAGGGAATGGAAACACCATATATTTT. Looking up the rest from reference TRBV5-4 and TRBJ1-3 gives the full variable domain: ETGVTQSPTHLIKTRGQQVTLRCSSQSGHNTVSWYQQALGQGPQFIFQYYREEENGRGNFPPRFSGLQFPNYSSELNVNALELDDSALYLCASSLGSGNGNTIYFGEGSWLTVV.

This chain uses TRBV7-8 with TRBJ2-1; 7 bases are a match to TRBD1. Trimming cost V 2 bases and J 0 bases; bases outside gene matches: 4. This CDR3 has 16 residues. The V gene's germline CDR1 is SGHVS and CDR2 FQNEAQ. DNA for the CDR3: TGTGCCAGCAGCTTATTCGACAGGGCCTCCTACAATGAGCAGTTCTTC. It yields the protein CASSLFDRASYNEQFF.

This chain uses TRBV29-1 with TRBJ1-2; 8 bases are shared with TRBD1. Germline CDR1 is SQVTM and CDR2 is ANQGSEA. Germline trimming cut 1 base from V and 4 bases from J; bases unmatched to any gene: 2. The CDR3 length is 13 residues. This chain's CDR3 is CSVEGQGIYGYTF. CDR3 sequence (DNA): TGCAGCGTTGAAGGACAGGGGATCTATGGCTACACCTTC.

The chain recombines TRBV12-5 with TRBJ1-1, with a weak D call TRBD1 (5 bases). Trimming stripped 2 bases from V and 4 bases from J, with 14 bases between. CDR1 LGHNT and CDR2 FRNRAP come from the germline V gene. The CDR3 extends over 15 amino acids. CDR3 region: CASGLNAGGITEAFF. Written as DNA, the CDR3 is TGTGCTAGTGGTTTGAACGCGGGGGGGATCACTGAAGCTTTCTTT.

A few counts support this clone. The genes are TRBV7-9 and TRBJ1-1; no definite D call. Trimming pared 6 bases from V and 7 bases from J, leaving 12 bases between. Germline loops: CDR1 SEHNR, CDR2 FQNEAQ (reference sequence). The CDR3 has 12 amino acids. CDR3 bases: TGTGCCAGCAGTCGGGAGGGAGGTGAAGCTTTCTTT. Residues: CASSREGGEAFF.

This chain uses TRBV5-1 with TRBJ2-7; 8 nucleotides line up with TRBD1. This CDR3 contains 15 residues. The junction had 13 bases not matched to a gene; V was cut back by 6 bases and J by 5 bases. Germline V gene lookup returns CDR1 SGHRS and CDR2 YFSETQ. This CDR3 is CASTSVGRGPHEQYF. The CDR3 region has the DNA TGCGCCAGCACCAGTGTGGGCAGGGGGCCCCACGAGCAGTACTTC. Full variable domain (rest looked up from reference TRBV5-1 and TRBJ2-7): KAGVTQTPRYLIKTRGQQVTLSCSPISGHRSVSWYQQTPGQGLQFLFEYFSETQRNKGNFPGRFSGRQFSNSRSEMNVSTLELGDSALYLCASTSVGRGPHEQYFGPGTRLTVT.

The CDR3 sequence: CASNFDWGPYEQYF. The CDR3 DNA sequence: TGTGCCAGCAATTTCGACTGGGGTCCCTACGAGCAGTACTTC. This chain connects TRBV11-2 to TRBJ2-7, with D uncertain. V lost 7 bases and J 2 bases, leaving 15 bases between the germline ends. Germline CDR1 SGHAT, CDR2 FQNNGV. The CDR3 is made up of 14 amino acids.

The rearrangement joins TRBV11-2 to TRBJ1-2; D not resolved. The germline CDR1 and CDR2 sequences are SGHAT and FQNNGV. V was clipped by 5 bases and J by 4 bases, with 14 bases between them. The CDR3 extends over 14 amino acids. In nucleotides, the CDR3 is TGTGCCAGCAGCCCCCATTCGACTTCCTATGGCTACACCTTC. Its translation is CASSPHSTSYGYTF.

This clone appeared once. The genes are TRBV6-1 and TRBJ2-7; 9 nucleotides line up with TRBD1. CDR3 length: 16 amino acids. The germline V gene encodes CDR1 MNHNS and CDR2 SASEGT. Trimming cost V 2 bases and J 1 base; bases outside gene matches: 6. The CDR3 DNA reads as TGTGCCAGCAGTGAATTTGGGACAGGGATATCCTACGAGCAGTACTTC. Residues: CASSEFGTGISYEQYF.

Of note for this clone: Distinct nucleotide sequences in the sample also encode this CDR3. This chain uses TRBV6-6 with TRBJ2-7, with a tentative D call TRBD1 (6 bases). This CDR3 spans 12 amino acids. CDR1 MNHNY and CDR2 SVGAGI come from the germline V gene (reference sequence). V lost 6 bases and J lost 3, with 9 bases in between. CDR3 residues: CASSPRGYEQYF. CDR3 bases: TGTGCCAGCAGCCCCAGGGGCTACGAGCAGTACTTC.

This clone appeared a few times. V usage is TRBV7-2 and J usage is TRBJ2-3; D unresolved. Deletions cut 5 bases from V and 6 bases from J, with 9 bases between. Germline V CDR1 and CDR2: SGHTA, FQGNSA. The CDR3 runs to 12 residues. The CDR3 bases are TGTGCCAGCAGCAACCGGCCCGATACGCAGTATTTT. It yields the protein CASSNRPDTQYF.

The rearrangement joins TRBV9 to TRBJ2-3, with TRBD2 as a possible D gene (6 bases). V lost 0 bases, J lost 3 bases, and 17 bases lay in between. Germline loops: CDR1 SGDLS, CDR2 YYNGEE. The CDR3 length is 17 residues. CDR3 residues: CASSVGVGGTRTDTQYF. The CDR3 DNA follows: TGTGCCAGCAGCGTAGGAGTGGGCGGGACCAGGACAGATACGCAGTATTTT.

The rearrangement uses TRBV3-1 (or the pseudogene TRBV3-2) and TRBJ2-5; D is uncertain. The CDR3 sequence is 12 residues long. V was clipped by 4 bases and J by 4 bases, with 7 bases between them. Germline-derived CDR1 and CDR2 are LGHDT and YNNKEL (reference sequence). The CDR3 bases are TGTGCCAGCAGCCCAACGGGAGAGACCCAGTACTTC. It translates to CASSPTGETQYF.

CDR3 DNA: TGTGCCAGCAAACGGGACAGGGGCGATGAAAAACTGTTTTTT. This sequence encodes CASKRDRGDEKLFF. The chain recombines TRBV2 with TRBJ1-4, with TRBD1 matching 10 bases. This CDR3 comprises 14 residues. Looked up from germline, CDR1 is SNHLY and CDR2 is FYNNEI. The V and J ends lost 7 bases and 6 bases, in that order; junction bases with no gene match: 5.

The chain carries TRBV2 and TRBJ2-1; a possible D gene is TRBD2 (5 bases). CDR1 SNHLY and CDR2 FYNNEI come from the germline V gene. Trimming shortened V by 9 bases and J by 2 bases, and 11 bases separated the two germline ends. The CDR3 length is 13 residues. The CDR3 loop is CASCAGPYNEQFF. In DNA, the CDR3 is TGTGCCAGTTGTGCGGGCCCCTACAATGAGCAGTTCTTC.